This T cell receptor (beta chain) was identified in a study of beta chain features in type 1 diabetes. Study-level results: Naive, central memory and Treg TCRB repertoires appeared more alike in patients than in healthy donors. Junctions at VDJ sites from type 1 diabetes patients had fewer insertions and more deletions. Researchers report that Type 1 diabetes patients had moderately but significantly shorter TCRB CDR3s across all four CD4+ subsets.

Germline CDR1 SGDLS, CDR2 YYNGEE. Trimming shortened V by 0 bases and J by 4 bases, and 12 bases separated the two germline ends. The CDR3 has 15 residues. Averaging about 120 mL, one heparinised blood draw was given by each donor. This clone has a handful of counts. Its antigen remains unknown. TCRB transcripts that were expressed got sequenced, as all of the isolated RNA had been reverse transcribed. Repertoires were generated with immunoSEQ multiplex PCR, while TCRdb's copy carries only in-frame clones and drops some. This table has 17,000 or so clones, roughly two thirds appearing once. Sequencing used stem cell memory CD4+ T cells from blood. This receptor was identified in a man younger than 45 with type 1 diabetes. The chain employs TRBV9 and TRBJ2-3, with a possible D match to TRBD2 (6 bases). For the CDR3, the DNA is TGTGCCAGCAGCGTAGCGGGGGTACCCGCAGATACGCAGTATTTT. This gives the protein CASSVAGVPADTQYF.